Below, 16 T cell receptor beta chains from the same sample are listed, as sequenced in a study of cytomegalovirus exposure and HLA in healthy donors. With 60 Vbeta and 13 Jbeta primers, the PCR was carried out. Profiling relied on immunoSEQ multiplex PCR, and the TCRdb table lists in-frame clones only, not all of them. The table shows 130,000 to 150,000 clones, with 80% occurring only once. The sequenced sample was PBMCs. All receptors come from a man aged 25-45 years in good health and CMV-seronegative.

Only one count was recorded for this clone. The V gene is TRBV19, the J gene TRBJ1-1, with a tentative D call TRBD1 (6 bases). The CDR3 totals 15 residues. The germline V gene encodes CDR1 LNHDA and CDR2 SQIVND (reference sequence). Trimming cost V 3 bases and J 0 bases, with 11 bases left between them. This chain's CDR3 is CASSISRGMNTEAFF. CDR3 coding DNA: TGTGCCAGTAGTATTTCAAGGGGGATGAACACTGAAGCTTTCTTT.

The chain joins TRBV6-1 to TRBJ2-7, with TRBD1 as a possible D gene (5 bases). V gave up 4 bases and J gave up 1 base, with 11 bases separating them. Germline V lookup: CDR1 MNHNS, CDR2 SASEGT. CDR3 size: 14 residues. This CDR3 is CASSGQPDSYEQYF. The DNA for the CDR3 is TGTGCCAGCAGTGGACAGCCCGATTCCTACGAGCAGTACTTC.

This chain connects TRBV5-1 to TRBJ2-2; 10 nucleotides align to TRBD2. Trimming took 0 bases from V and 0 from J; bases not matched to a gene: 5. The CDR3 is 18 residues long. Germline V gene data show CDR1 as SGHRS and CDR2 as YFSETQ. The CDR3 here is CASSLGILAGSNTGELFF. In DNA form, the CDR3 reads TGCGCCAGCAGCTTGGGCATACTAGCGGGGTCGAACACCGGGGAGCTGTTTTTT.

Regarding this clone: The same CDR3 arises from other DNA sequences in this sample as well. The chain recombines TRBV18 with TRBJ2-1; 10 bases map to TRBD1. The CDR3 loop spans 14 amino acids. V dropped 2 bases and J dropped 6; count of bases not matched to a gene: 1. Germline V gene sequence: CDR1 KGHSH, CDR2 LQKENI. In DNA form, the CDR3 reads TGTGCCAGCTCACCAAGGACAGGGGGCAATGAGCAGTTCTTC. Translated: CASSPRTGGNEQFF.

The CDR3 sequence: CASRATSGRAGGGADTQYF. In DNA form, the CDR3 reads TGTGCCAGCAGGGCGACTAGCGGGAGGGCCGGGGGGGGAGCAGATACGCAGTATTTT. V and J are TRBV27 and TRBJ2-3; 14 bases align to TRBD2. J lost 4 bases, V lost 6 bases, and 15 bases had no gene match. The germline V gene has CDR1 MNHEY and CDR2 SMNVEV (reference sequence). The CDR3 sequence is 19 residues long.

The V call is TRBV5-1, the J call TRBJ1-1; TRBD1 aligns across 12 bases. Germline V gene sequence: CDR1 SGHRS, CDR2 YFSETQ. The CDR3 is 16 amino acids. V shed 4 bases, J shed 1 base, and the junction held 5 bases outside the gene matches. The CDR3 DNA reads as TGCGCCAGCAGCGTCGGGACAGGGGGCCGGAACACTGAAGCTTTCTTT. It translates to CASSVGTGGRNTEAFF.

The V and J genes are TRBV10-3 and TRBJ2-3; possibly TRBD2 for D (7 bases). The ends were cut back, 5 bases at V and 4 bases at J, with 13 bases in the middle. In germline, CDR1 is ENHRY, CDR2 SYGVKD. The length of the CDR3 is 14 residues. This CDR3 is CAISMGGQADTQYF. DNA for the CDR3: TGTGCCATCAGTATGGGGGGGCAGGCAGATACGCAGTATTTT.

The chain carries TRBV7-9 and TRBJ1-2; D not certain. The CDR3 spans 15 residues. Germline lookup yields CDR1 SEHNR and CDR2 FQNEAQ (reference sequence). V was pared by 3 bases and J by 0 bases, with 11 bases between. Here the CDR3 DNA reads TGTGCCAGCAGCTTCACAGACCGGCCTAACTATGGCTACACCTTC. It encodes CASSFTDRPNYGYTF.

This rearrangement joins TRBV4-1 to TRBJ1-2, with 10 positions matching TRBD1. Germline V CDR1 and CDR2: MGHRA, YSYEKL. V shed 1 base and J 7 bases; nucleotides not matched to a gene: 18. This CDR3 spans 19 amino acids. The CDR3 protein is CASSQVPPRRTGGDGGYTF. CDR3 bases: TGCGCCAGCAGCCAAGTCCCCCCCCGCAGGACAGGGGGTGACGGTGGCTACACCTTC.

This clone showed up just a few times. The chain has TRBV28 and TRBJ1-1, with TRBD1 matching 7 bases. The CDR3 is made up of 13 amino acids. Germline V gene data show CDR1 as MDHEN and CDR2 as SYDVKM. V lost 8 bases to trimming and J lost 6 bases; unmatched junction nucleotides: 9. This CDR3 is CASGTGDISEAFF. The CDR3 nucleotides read TGTGCCAGCGGAACAGGGGATATATCTGAAGCTTTCTTT.

The chain links TRBV6-1 to TRBJ2-2; the D is unclear. Trimming removed 4 bases at V and 1 base at J, with 7 bases between. This CDR3 has 14 residues. Per the germline V gene, CDR1 is MNHNS and CDR2 is SASEGT. CDR3 coding DNA: TGTGCCAGCAGTGGTTTCAGGAACACCGGGGAGCTGTTTTTT. It is translated as CASSGFRNTGELFF.

The chain is built from TRBV10-3 and TRBJ2-5; D may be TRBD1 (5 bases). V was cut by 10 bases and J by 2 bases, with 11 bases left in between. Looked up from germline, CDR1 is ENHRY and CDR2 is SYGVKD. The CDR3 sequence is 12 residues long. The CDR3 loop reads CATSQGQETQYF. The DNA for the CDR3 is TGTGCCACCAGCCAGGGTCAAGAGACCCAGTACTTC.

This clone has a handful of counts. The V and J genes are TRBV5-5 and TRBJ2-1; a weak D match, TRBD1 (6 bases). Germline CDR1 is SGHKS and CDR2 is YYEKEE (reference sequence). The length of the CDR3 is 15 residues. V dropped 4 bases and J dropped 3 bases, with 14 bases sitting between them. The CDR3 DNA reads TGTGCCAGCAGCGCCAGGGGCCGAGGCTACAATGAGCAGTTCTTC. Translated: CASSARGRGYNEQFF.

The J gene is TRBJ2-7, the V gene TRBV25-1; tentatively, D is TRBD2 (5 bases). Trimming removed 8 bases at V and 0 bases at J, with 20 bases between. In germline, CDR1 is MGHDK, CDR2 SYGVNS. The CDR3 consists of 16 residues. The CDR3 sequence: CASSRYGLGVSYEQYF. CDR3 bases: TGTGCCAGCTCGAGATACGGACTGGGCGTCTCCTACGAGCAGTACTTC.

This clone was picked up one time. The chain couples TRBV5-6 to TRBJ1-6; 7 bases agree with TRBD1. Germline V gene data show CDR1 as SGHDT and CDR2 as YYEEEE. V lost 4 bases to trimming and J lost 3 bases; unmatched junction nucleotides: 7. CDR3 length equals 16 residues. CDR3 region: CASSVGTDIYNSPLHF. For the CDR3, the DNA is TGTGCCAGCAGCGTCGGGACAGACATCTATAATTCACCCCTCCACTTT.

The genes are TRBV19 and TRBJ2-3, with 8 bases fitting TRBD2. With V trimmed by 4 bases and J by 4 bases, 7 bases remained unmatched. CDR3 length equals 15 residues. Germline CDR1 is LNHDA and CDR2 is SQIVND (reference sequence). Written as DNA, the CDR3 is TGTGCCAGTAGTAGGAGGGGACTAGGCCCAGATACGCAGTATTTT. Translated, it gives CASSRRGLGPDTQYF.